The clone carrying this T cell receptor beta chain was counted a few times. TCRdb's table, derived via immunoSEQ multiplex PCR, lists solely in-frame clones and lacks some. The data show approximately 82,000 clones, with just under 85% seen just once and 10% to 15% held by the top ten. V was clipped by 4 bases and J by 0 bases; unmatched bases: 0. Germline V gene data show CDR1 as MNHEY and CDR2 as SVGEGT. The length of the CDR3 is 14 residues. This sample is drawn from a study of blood T cell repertoires in COVID-19. Study-wide background: Sites across the United States, Italy and Spain contributed samples from acute and convalescent COVID-19.

The V and J genes are TRBV6-2 or TRBV6-3 and TRBJ1-5; the match to TRBD1 covers 7 bases. Sequencing was performed on peripheral blood. The receptor was derived from a woman in her 70s with active or convalescent COVID-19. The CDR3 sequence: CASSSGGSNQPQHF. The CDR3 region has the DNA TGTGCCAGCAGTTCAGGGGGTAGCAATCAGCCCCAGCATTTT.